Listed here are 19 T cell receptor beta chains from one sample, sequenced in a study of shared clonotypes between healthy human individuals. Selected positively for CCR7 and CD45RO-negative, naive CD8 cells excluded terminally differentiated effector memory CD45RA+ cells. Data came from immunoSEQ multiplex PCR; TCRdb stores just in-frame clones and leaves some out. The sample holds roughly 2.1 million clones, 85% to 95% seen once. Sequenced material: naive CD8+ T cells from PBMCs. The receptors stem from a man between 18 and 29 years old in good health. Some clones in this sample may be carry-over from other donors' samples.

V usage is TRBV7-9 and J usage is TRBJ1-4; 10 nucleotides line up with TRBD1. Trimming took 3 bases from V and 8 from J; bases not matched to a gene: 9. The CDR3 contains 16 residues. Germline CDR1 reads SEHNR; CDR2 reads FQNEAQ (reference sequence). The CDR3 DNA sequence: TGTGCCAGCAGCTTTGAGAGGGACAGGGGAGAGGAAAAACTGTTTTTT. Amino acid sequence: CASSFERDRGEEKLFF. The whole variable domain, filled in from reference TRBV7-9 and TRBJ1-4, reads DTGVSQNPRHKITKRGQNVTFRCDPISEHNRLYWYRQTLGQGPEFLTYFQNEAQLEKSRLLSDRFSAERPKGSFSTLEIQRTEQGDSAMYLCASSFERDRGEEKLFFGSGTQLSVL.

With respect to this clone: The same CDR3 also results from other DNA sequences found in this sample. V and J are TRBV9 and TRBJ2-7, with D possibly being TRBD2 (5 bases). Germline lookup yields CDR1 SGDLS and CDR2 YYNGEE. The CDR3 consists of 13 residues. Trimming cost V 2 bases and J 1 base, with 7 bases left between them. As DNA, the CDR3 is TGTGCCAGCAGCGTTACGGGGTCCTACGAGCAGTACTTC. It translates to CASSVTGSYEQYF.

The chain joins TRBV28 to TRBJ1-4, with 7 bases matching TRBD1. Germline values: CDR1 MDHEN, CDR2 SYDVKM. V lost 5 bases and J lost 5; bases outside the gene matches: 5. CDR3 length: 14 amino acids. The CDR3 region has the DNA TGTGCCAGCAGTGCAGCAGGGGGGAATGAAAAACTGTTTTTT. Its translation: CASSAAGGNEKLFF.

The CDR3 sequence is CASSLIRSATYEQYF. The CDR3 region has the DNA TGTGCCAGCAGCTTGATTCGCTCCGCAACCTACGAGCAGTACTTC. The J gene is TRBJ2-7, the V gene TRBV7-2; D remains ambiguous. V lost 3 bases and J lost 2, with 14 bases in between. Per the germline V gene, CDR1 is SGHTA and CDR2 is FQGNSA. CDR3 length: 15 amino acids.

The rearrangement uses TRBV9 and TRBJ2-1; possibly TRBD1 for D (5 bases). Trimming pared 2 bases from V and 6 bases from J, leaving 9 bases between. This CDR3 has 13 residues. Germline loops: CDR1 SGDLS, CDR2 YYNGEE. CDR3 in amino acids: CASSVGHSNEQFF. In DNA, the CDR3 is TGTGCCAGCAGCGTGGGGCATAGCAATGAGCAGTTCTTC.

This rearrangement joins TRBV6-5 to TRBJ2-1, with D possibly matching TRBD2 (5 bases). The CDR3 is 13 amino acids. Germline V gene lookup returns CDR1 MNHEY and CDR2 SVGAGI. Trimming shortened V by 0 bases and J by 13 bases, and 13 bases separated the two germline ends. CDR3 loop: CASSYSRLHIQFF. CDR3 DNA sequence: TGTGCCAGCAGTTACTCTCGACTACATATCCAGTTCTTC.

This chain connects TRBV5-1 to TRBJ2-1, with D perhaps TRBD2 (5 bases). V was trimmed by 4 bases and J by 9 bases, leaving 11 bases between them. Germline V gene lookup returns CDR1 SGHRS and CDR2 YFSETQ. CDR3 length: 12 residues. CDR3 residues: CASSMRAGEQFF. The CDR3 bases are TGCGCCAGCAGCATGAGGGCGGGTGAGCAGTTCTTC.

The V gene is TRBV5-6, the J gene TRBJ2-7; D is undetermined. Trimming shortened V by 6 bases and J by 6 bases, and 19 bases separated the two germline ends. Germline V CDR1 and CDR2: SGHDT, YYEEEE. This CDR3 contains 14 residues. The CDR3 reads CASTPSVSAREQYF. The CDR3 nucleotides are TGTGCCAGCACTCCCTCGGTGTCCGCCCGCGAGCAGTACTTC.

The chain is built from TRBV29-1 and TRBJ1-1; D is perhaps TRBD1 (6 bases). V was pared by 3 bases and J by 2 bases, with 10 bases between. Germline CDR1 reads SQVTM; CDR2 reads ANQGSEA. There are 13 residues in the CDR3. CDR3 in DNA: TGCAGCGTTGATGACAGGCTAAACACTGAAGCTTTCTTT. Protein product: CSVDDRLNTEAFF.

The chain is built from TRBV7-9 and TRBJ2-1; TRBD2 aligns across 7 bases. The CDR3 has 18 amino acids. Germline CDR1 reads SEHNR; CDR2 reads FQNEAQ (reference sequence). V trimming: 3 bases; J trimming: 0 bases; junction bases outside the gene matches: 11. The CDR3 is CASSFPLGGSFSYNEQFF. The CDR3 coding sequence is TGTGCCAGCAGCTTTCCCCTGGGCGGGAGCTTCTCCTACAATGAGCAGTTCTTC.

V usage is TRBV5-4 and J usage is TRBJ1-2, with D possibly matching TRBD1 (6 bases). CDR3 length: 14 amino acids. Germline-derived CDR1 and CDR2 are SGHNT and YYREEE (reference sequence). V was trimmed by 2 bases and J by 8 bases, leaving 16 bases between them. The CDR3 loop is CASSFRGASGGYTF. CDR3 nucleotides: TGTGCCAGCAGCTTTCGGGGGGCCTCTGGGGGCTACACCTTC.

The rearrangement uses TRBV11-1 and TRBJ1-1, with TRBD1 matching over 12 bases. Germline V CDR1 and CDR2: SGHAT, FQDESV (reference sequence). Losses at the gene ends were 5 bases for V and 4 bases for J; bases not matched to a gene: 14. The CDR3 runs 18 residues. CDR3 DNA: TGTGCCAGCAGCAAAATTCCGGGACAGGGGGCGCCAGGCACTGAAGCTTTCTTT. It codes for CASSKIPGQGAPGTEAFF.

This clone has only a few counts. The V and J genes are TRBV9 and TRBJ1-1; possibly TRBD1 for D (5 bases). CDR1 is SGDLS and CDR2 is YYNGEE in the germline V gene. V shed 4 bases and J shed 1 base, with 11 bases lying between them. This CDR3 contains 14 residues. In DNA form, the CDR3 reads TGTGCCAGCAGCACCCGACAGACGAACACTGAAGCTTTCTTT. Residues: CASSTRQTNTEAFF.

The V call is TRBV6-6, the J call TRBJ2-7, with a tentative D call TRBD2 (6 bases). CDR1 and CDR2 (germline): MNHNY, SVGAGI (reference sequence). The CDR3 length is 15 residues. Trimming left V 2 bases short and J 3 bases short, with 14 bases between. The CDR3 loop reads CASSYGGPGGYEQYF. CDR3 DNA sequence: TGTGCCAGCAGTTACGGAGGGCCAGGAGGCTACGAGCAGTACTTC.

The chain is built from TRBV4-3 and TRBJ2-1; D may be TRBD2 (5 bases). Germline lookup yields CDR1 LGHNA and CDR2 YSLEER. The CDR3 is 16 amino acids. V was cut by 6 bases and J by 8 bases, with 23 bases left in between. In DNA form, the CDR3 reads TGCGCCAGCAGACGCACGCGGGCCAGTCTGTTCCATGAGCAGTTCTTC. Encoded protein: CASRRTRASLFHEQFF.

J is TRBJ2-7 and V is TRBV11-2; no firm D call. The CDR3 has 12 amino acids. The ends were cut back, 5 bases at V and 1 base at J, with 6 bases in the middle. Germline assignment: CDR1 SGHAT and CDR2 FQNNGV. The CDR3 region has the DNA TGTGCCAGCAGCGAGTGGTCCTACGAGCAGTACTTC. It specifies CASSEWSYEQYF.

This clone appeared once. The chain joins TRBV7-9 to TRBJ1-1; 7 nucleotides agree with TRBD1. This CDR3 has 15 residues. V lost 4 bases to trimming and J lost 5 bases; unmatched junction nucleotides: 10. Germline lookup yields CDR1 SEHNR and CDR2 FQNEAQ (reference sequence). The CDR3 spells CASSSHQGVGTEAFF. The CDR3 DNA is TGTGCCAGCAGCTCGCACCAGGGGGTTGGGACTGAAGCTTTCTTT.

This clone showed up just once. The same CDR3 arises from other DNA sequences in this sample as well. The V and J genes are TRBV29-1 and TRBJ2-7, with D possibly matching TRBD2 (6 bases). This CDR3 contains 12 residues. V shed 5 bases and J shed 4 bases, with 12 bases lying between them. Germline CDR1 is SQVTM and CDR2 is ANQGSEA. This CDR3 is CSVPSGPYEQYF. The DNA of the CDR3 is TGCAGCGTTCCCAGCGGGCCGTACGAGCAGTACTTC.

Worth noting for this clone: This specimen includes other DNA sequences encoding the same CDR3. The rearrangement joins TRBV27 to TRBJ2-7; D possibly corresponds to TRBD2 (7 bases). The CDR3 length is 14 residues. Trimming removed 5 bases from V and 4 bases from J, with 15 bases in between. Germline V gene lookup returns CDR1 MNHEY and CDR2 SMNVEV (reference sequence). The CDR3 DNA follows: TGTGCCAGCAGTCCCTCGGGGGGCTGGTACGAGCAGTACTTC. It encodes CASSPSGGWYEQYF.